These T cell receptor beta chains were read from a single sample in a study of blood T cell repertoires in COVID-19. Only in-frame clones appear in the TCRdb table, and some are missing; sequencing was by immunoSEQ multiplex PCR. The sample shows 40,000 or so clones, around 90% of them seen only once. Sequenced input: peripheral blood. The origin of the receptors is a man aged 45-65 years with active COVID-19. The CDR3 runs from the conserved cysteine through the conserved F or W. Fields, in order: D gene, clone size, V gene, J gene, CDR3 protein, CDR3 DNA. A D gene is named only where the DNA matches it firmly. The size of a clone is reported for some rows only, either as once, few or many, or as a class for expanded clones.

>TRBD1|NA|TRBV19|TRBJ1-2
CASSSRGQANYGYTF
TGTGCCAGTAGTAGTAGGGGACAGGCTAACTATGGCTACACCTTC
>NA|once|TRBV18|TRBJ2-7
CASSPLGQGGSYEQYF
TGTGCCAGCTCACCACTGGGGCAGGGGGGATCCTACGAGCAGTACTTC
>TRBD1|NA|TRBV7-8|TRBJ2-5
CASRRSDRAETQYF
TGTGCCAGCCGTAGATCGGACAGGGCTGAGACCCAGTACTTC
>NA|NA|TRBV10-3|TRBJ1-1
CAISLQMNTEAFF
TGTGCCATCAGTCTACAGATGAACACTGAAGCTTTCTTT
>NA|NA|TRBV5-1|TRBJ2-1
CASSSDSNSYNEQFF
TGCGCCAGCAGCTCAGACAGCAATTCGTACAATGAGCAGTTCTTC
>NA|NA|TRBV19|TRBJ2-6
CASSQNSGANVLTF
TGTGCCAGTAGCCAGAACTCTGGGGCCAACGTCCTGACTTTC
>TRBD1|NA|TRBV18|TRBJ2-5
CASFPSQGVFETQYF
TGTGCCAGCTTCCCCAGTCAGGGGGTCTTTGAGACCCAGTACTTC
>NA|NA|TRBV6-5|TRBJ1-2
CASSKQGYGYTF
TGTGCCAGCAGCAAACAGGGCTATGGCTACACCTTC
>NA|few|TRBV15|TRBJ2-4
CATSSTTGYLYF
TGTGCCACCAGCAGCACCACAGGGTATCTGTACTTC
>TRBD1|NA|TRBV15|TRBJ1-1
CATSSRTGGNTEAFF
TGTGCCACCAGCTCCCGGACAGGTGGGAACACTGAAGCTTTCTTT
>TRBD1|NA|TRBV5-1|TRBJ1-2
CASSTGQGMAYGYTF
TGCGCCAGCAGCACAGGACAGGGAATGGCCTATGGCTACACCTTC
>TRBD1|NA|TRBV5-4|TRBJ1-6
CASSLSPGQGASPLHF
TGTGCCAGCAGCTTGTCCCCGGGACAGGGGGCTTCACCCCTCCACTTT
>TRBD1|NA|TRBV5-4|TRBJ2-3
CASSLGRDRLDTQYF
TGTGCCAGCAGCTTGGGACGGGACAGGCTTGATACGCAGTATTTT
>NA|NA|TRBV4-2|TRBJ1-2
CASSHRGGNYGYTF
TGTGCCAGCAGCCACAGGGGCGGAAACTATGGCTACACCTTC
>NA|NA|TRBV7-9|TRBJ2-4
CASSNQGFLNIQYF
TGTGCCAGCAGTAACCAGGGGTTTTTAAACATTCAGTACTTC
>NA|NA|TRBV24-1|TRBJ2-2
CATSGPYTGELFF
TGTGCCACGAGTGGTCCTTACACCGGGGAGCTGTTTTTT
>TRBD1|NA|TRBV7-9|TRBJ1-1
CASSLVGRGPSQAFF
TGTGCCAGCAGCTTAGTTGGCAGGGGGCCGTCGCAAGCTTTCTTT
>TRBD2|NA|TRBV5-1|TRBJ2-2
CVSSSIAGTGELFF
TGCGTCAGCAGCTCGATAGCGGGGACCGGGGAGCTGTTTTTT
>TRBD2|NA|TRBV4-1|TRBJ2-5
CASSQRGLAGAIQETQYF
TGCGCCAGCAGCCAAAGGGGACTAGCGGGGGCTATACAAGAGACCCAGTACTTC
>NA|NA|TRBV20-1|TRBJ2-1
CSARDARVQFF
TGCAGTGCTAGAGATGCCCGAGTGCAGTTCTTC
>TRBD2|NA|TRBV6-6|TRBJ2-3
CASSKLAGAGDTQYF
TGTGCCAGCAGTAAACTAGCGGGGGCTGGAGATACGCAGTATTTT
>TRBD1|NA|TRBV27|TRBJ1-4
CASSGTGLGEKLFF
TGTGCCAGCAGTGGGACAGGGTTAGGGGAAAAACTGTTTTTT
>NA|NA|TRBV3-1/TRBV3-2|TRBJ2-6
CASSQGASAYSGANVLTF
TGTGCCAGCAGCCAAGGGGCTTCAGCCTACTCTGGGGCCAACGTCCTGACTTTC
>TRBD2|once|TRBV3-1/TRBV3-2|TRBJ2-3
CASSQGLAGGTDTQYF
TGTGCCAGCAGCCAAGGACTAGCGGGGGGCACAGATACGCAGTATTTT
>NA|once|TRBV6-6|TRBJ2-7
CASAGESYEQYF
TGTGCCAGCGCAGGGGAATCCTACGAGCAGTACTTC
>NA|NA|TRBV6-1|TRBJ2-1
CASSEPNEQFF
TGTGCCAGCAGTGAACCTAATGAGCAGTTCTTC
>TRBD1|NA|TRBV5-6|TRBJ1-5
CASSSTGRGNQPQHF
TGTGCCAGCAGCTCGACAGGGCGCGGCAATCAGCCCCAGCATTTT
>NA|NA|TRBV3-1/TRBV3-2|TRBJ1-6
CASSQKGQGGSPLHF
TGTGCCAGCAGCCAAAAAGGCCAGGGAGGTTCACCCCTCCACTTT
>NA|NA|TRBV4-1|TRBJ1-6
CASSQGEVRNSPLHF
TGCGCCAGCAGCCAAGGGGAGGTCCGCAATTCACCCCTCCACTTT
>TRBD1|few|TRBV27|TRBJ2-7
CASSLGQGAYEQYF
TGTGCCAGCAGTTTGGGACAGGGGGCATACGAGCAGTACTTC
>NA|NA|TRBV6-1|TRBJ1-3
CASSEQGILLRGNTIYF
TGTGCCAGCAGTGAACAGGGGATCTTACTACGTGGAAACACCATATATTTT
>NA|NA|TRBV30|TRBJ1-5
CAWGTENQPQHF
TGTGCCTGGGGTACAGAGAATCAGCCCCAGCATTTT
>NA|NA|TRBV19|TRBJ1-1
CASSRGSLGNTEAFF
TGTGCCAGTAGTAGGGGCAGCCTTGGGAACACTGAAGCTTTCTTT
>TRBD2|once|TRBV18|TRBJ2-1
CASSPSQRGVQEQFF
TGTGCCAGCTCACCAAGCCAGCGGGGAGTACAGGAGCAGTTCTTC
>NA|NA|TRBV3-1/TRBV3-2|TRBJ2-1
CASSQRRGGRYNEQFF
TGTGCCAGCAGCCAAAGGAGGGGGGGAAGGTACAATGAGCAGTTCTTC
>NA|NA|TRBV27|TRBJ1-2
CASSSRTAHTNYGYTF
TGTGCCAGCAGTTCCCGGACAGCCCATACTAACTATGGCTACACCTTC
>NA|NA|TRBV7-6|TRBJ1-5
CASSLVQGFGNQPQHF
TGTGCCAGCAGCTTAGTGCAGGGATTCGGCAATCAGCCCCAGCATTTT
>NA|NA|TRBV19|TRBJ1-4
CASSLTLATNEKLFF
TGTGCCAGTAGTCTGACACTTGCAACTAATGAAAAACTGTTTTTT
>NA|NA|TRBV18|TRBJ1-1
CASSPSRGGNTEAFF
TGTGCCAGCTCACCTAGCCGAGGGGGAAACACTGAAGCTTTCTTT
>TRBD1|NA|TRBV6-5|TRBJ2-2
CASSYAQGVAGELFF
TGTGCCAGCAGTTACGCACAGGGGGTGGCCGGGGAGCTGTTTTTT
>NA|NA|TRBV11-2|TRBJ2-7
CASSLDTVGSKYF
TGTGCCAGCAGCTTAGATACGGTCGGGAGCAAGTACTTC
>NA|NA|TRBV7-9|TRBJ1-2
CASSATEYYGYTF
TGTGCCAGCAGCGCGACAGAATACTATGGCTACACCTTC
>TRBD1|NA|TRBV10-3|TRBJ2-1
CAIRQGGNNEQFF
TGTGCCATAAGACAGGGGGGCAACAATGAGCAGTTCTTC